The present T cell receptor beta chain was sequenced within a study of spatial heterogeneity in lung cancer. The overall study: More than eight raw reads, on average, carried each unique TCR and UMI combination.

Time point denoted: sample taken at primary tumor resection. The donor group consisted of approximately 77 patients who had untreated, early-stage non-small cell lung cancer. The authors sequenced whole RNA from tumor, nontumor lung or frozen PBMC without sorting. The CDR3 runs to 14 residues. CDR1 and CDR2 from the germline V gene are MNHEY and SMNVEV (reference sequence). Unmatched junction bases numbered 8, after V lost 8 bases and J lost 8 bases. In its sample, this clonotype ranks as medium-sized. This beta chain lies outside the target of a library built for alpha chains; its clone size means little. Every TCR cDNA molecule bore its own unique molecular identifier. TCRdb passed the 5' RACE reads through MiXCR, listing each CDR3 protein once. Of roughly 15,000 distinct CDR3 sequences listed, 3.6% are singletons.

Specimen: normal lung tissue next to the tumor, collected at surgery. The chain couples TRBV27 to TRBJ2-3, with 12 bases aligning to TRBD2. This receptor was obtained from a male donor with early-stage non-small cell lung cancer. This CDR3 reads CASRLAGGLATQYF. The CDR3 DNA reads TGTGCCAGCCGCCTAGCGGGAGGGTTGGCTACGCAGTATTTT.